The sequence of this T cell receptor (beta chain) was determined in a study of PD-L1 blockade in urothelial cancer. Across the whole study: Patients had been given 0 to 3 earlier chemotherapy regimens. Median blood clonality was around 0.074, with under 100,000 unique TCRs.

Looked up from germline, CDR1 is MNHNY and CDR2 is SVGAGI (reference sequence). This CDR3 is built from 14 residues. Trimming removed 6 bases from V and 2 bases from J; junction bases left unmatched: 3. The cohort comprised individuals with locally advanced or metastatic urothelial carcinoma. Profiled with immunoSEQ multiplex PCR; TCRdb holds only in-frame clones, not every one. Here the sample spans tens of thousands of clones, about 80% being singletons. This TCR was sampled from a man aged 70 or older with urothelial cancer. The sequencing used PBMCs, collected around atezolizumab (anti-PD-L1) treatment. The chain employs TRBV6-6 and TRBJ2-7, with TRBD1 matching over 11 bases. This CDR3 is CASREDRGPYEQYF. CDR3 DNA sequence: TGTGCCAGCAGGGAGGACAGGGGGCCCTACGAGCAGTACTTC.